Listed here are 27 T cell receptor beta chains from one sample, sequenced in a study of molecular identifiers for immune sequencing clone quantification. TCRdb re-analysed the PCR reads in MiXCR, keeping a single row per CDR3 protein. The data contain hundreds of thousands of distinct CDR3 sequences, roughly 25% of them singletons. Material for sequencing was naive CD8+ T cells from blood, with Jurkat cell RNA spiked in. Specified subset: FACS-sorted CD8+CD4-CCR7+CD45RA+ naive T cells. These receptors were collected from a human donor in good health. Some libraries in this study had Jurkat cell RNA spiked in.

Points on this clonotype: One end of the junction is discordant with germline, which a read error may explain. V and J are TRBV29-1 and TRBJ1-2; D is undetermined. The CDR3 is made up of 13 amino acids. Germline loops: CDR1 SQVTM, CDR2 ANQGSEA. The CDR3: CSVEGEQLYGNTF. The DNA of the CDR3 is TGCAGCGTTGAAGGGGAACAGCTTTATGGCAACACCTTC.

This clonotype was detected many times. CDR3 in DNA: TGTGCCAGCAGCCCAACAACCGGGTCCCTAACAGCAGATACGCAGTATTTT. Its translation is CASSPTTGSLTADTQYF. The rearrangement links TRBV13 to TRBJ2-3; D gene ambiguous. There are 17 residues in the CDR3. Germline V gene sequence: CDR1 PRHDT, CDR2 FYEKMQ (reference sequence). V was shortened by 5 bases and J by 4 bases, with 22 bases between the two germline ends.

This clonotype has just one count. A much larger clonotype is one base distant, so this may be a read error. V is TRBV4-3 and J is TRBJ2-1; D possibly corresponds to TRBD2 (6 bases). V lost 1 base and J lost 9, with 13 bases in between. The CDR3 is made up of 14 amino acids. Germline V gives CDR1 LGHNA, CDR2 YSLEER. The CDR3: CASSQAAGLAEQFF. The CDR3 bases are TGCGCCAGCAGCCAAGCTGCGGGGCTCGCTGAGCAGTTCTTC.

In its sample, this clonotype was seen once. The CDR3 here is CASSPGTSGSTGELFF. CDR3 bases: TGTGCCAGCAGCCCCGGGACTAGCGGGAGCACCGGGGAGCTGTTTTTT. The gene calls are TRBV3-1 and TRBJ2-2; 14 nucleotides line up with TRBD2. V lost 4 bases to trimming and J lost 4 bases; unmatched junction nucleotides: 2. The CDR3 is made up of 16 amino acids. CDR1 is LGHDT and CDR2 is YNNKEL in the germline V gene (reference sequence).

This clonotype was observed a few times. The gene calls are TRBV15 and TRBJ2-6; D tentatively fits TRBD1 or TRBD2 (5 bases each). Germline CDR1 and CDR2: LNHNV and YYDKDF (reference sequence). With 7 bases removed from V and 0 bases from J, the gap between germline ends came to 16 bases. This CDR3 contains 17 residues. The CDR3 sequence is CATNMAGRISGANVLTF. As DNA, the CDR3 is TGTGCCACCAACATGGCAGGGAGAATCTCTGGGGCCAACGTCCTGACTTTC.

This clonotype appeared many times. The chain is built from TRBV7-2 and TRBJ2-7; 7 bases are a match to TRBD2. The CDR3 loop spans 13 amino acids. CDR1 and CDR2 from the germline V gene are SGHTA and FQGNSA. V lost 5 bases to trimming and J lost 2 bases; unmatched junction nucleotides: 3. CDR3 sequence: CASSQSGAYEQYF. CDR3 nucleotides: TGTGCCAGCAGCCAAAGCGGGGCCTACGAGCAGTACTTC.

The rearrangement uses TRBV7-6 and TRBJ1-6; TRBD1 might be the D (6 bases). Germline loops: CDR1 SGHVS, CDR2 FNYEAQ. V was trimmed by 5 bases and J by 8 bases, leaving 13 bases between them. The CDR3 spans 14 residues. The CDR3 loop reads CASSPTGNDSPLHF. The CDR3 region has the DNA TGTGCCAGCAGCCCAACAGGGAATGATTCACCCCTCCACTTT.

This clonotype has more than one count but fewer than ten. The rearrangement links TRBV27 to TRBJ2-6, with 8 bases identical to TRBD1. Looked up from germline, CDR1 is MNHEY and CDR2 is SMNVEV (reference sequence). The CDR3 is 17 amino acids. V lost 6 bases to trimming and J lost 2 bases; unmatched junction nucleotides: 9. The CDR3 nucleotides are TGTGCCAGCAGACCGACAGGGGTAACTGCTGGGGCCAACGTCCTGACTTTC. Translating it yields CASRPTGVTAGANVLTF.

On this clonotype: Just one base apart from a much larger clone, this may be a read error. The V call is TRBV4-1, the J call TRBJ2-7, with D unclear. The germline CDR1 and CDR2 sequences are MGHRA and YSYEKL. The CDR3 consists of 15 residues. V was clipped by 0 bases and J by 3 bases, with 12 bases between them. CDR3 nucleotides: TGCGCCAGCAGCCAAGAACATTTCTCCAGCTACGAGCAGTACTTC. This codes for CASSQEHFSSYEQYF.

This clonotype has ten or more counts. V usage is TRBV28 and J usage is TRBJ2-5; 7 bases map to TRBD2. The CDR3 contains 15 residues. Germline loops: CDR1 MDHEN, CDR2 SYDVKM. Trimming removed 1 base from V and 4 bases from J; junction bases left unmatched: 6. The DNA for the CDR3 is TGTGCCAGCAGTTTATACCGGGAGGCCCCAGAGACCCAGTACTTC. Its translation is CASSLYREAPETQYF.

This sequence joins TRBV19 and TRBJ2-2, with D perhaps matching TRBD1 (5 bases). The CDR3 is made up of 15 amino acids. Germline-derived CDR1 and CDR2 are LNHDA and SQIVND (reference sequence). V lost 7 bases to trimming and J lost 0 bases, with 12 bases between them. CDR3 sequence: CASMQGPTNTGELFF. For the CDR3, the DNA is TGTGCCAGTATGCAGGGCCCTACGAACACCGGGGAGCTGTTTTTT.

The V call is TRBV6-6, the J call TRBJ1-4; D gene unclear. The germline V gene encodes CDR1 MNHNY and CDR2 SVGAGI (reference sequence). V was pared by 3 bases and J by 0 bases, with 14 bases between. This CDR3 is built from 17 residues. As DNA, the CDR3 is TGTGCCAGCAGTTATGCTGGACGCCAGGCAACTAATGAAAAACTGTTTTTT. Translating gives CASSYAGRQATNEKLFF.

This clonotype has only a few counts. One end of the junction fails to match germline, which may point to a read error. The V gene is TRBV20-1, the J gene TRBJ1-1; D ambiguous. Germline-derived CDR1 and CDR2 are DFQATT and SNEGSKA (reference sequence). This CDR3 has 12 amino acids. The chain's CDR3 is CSARVRNTEALF. Here the CDR3 DNA reads TGCAGTGCTAGAGTGCGGAACACTGAAGCTCTCTTT.

This clonotype was detected only a few times. The chain uses TRBV6-1 and TRBJ2-7; 8 nucleotides align to TRBD1. V lost 2 bases and J lost 3; bases outside the gene matches: 12. CDR1 and CDR2 (germline): MNHNS, SASEGT. The CDR3 spans 17 residues. This CDR3 is CASSENRAGGPFYEQYF. CDR3 DNA: TGTGCCAGCAGTGAAAACCGTGCAGGGGGCCCATTCTACGAGCAGTACTTC.

The table lists this clonotype with many counts. The V call is TRBV4-3, the J call TRBJ1-2; D is unclear. Trimming cost V 0 bases and J 2 bases, with 10 bases left between them. The CDR3 runs 15 residues. The germline CDR1 and CDR2 sequences are LGHNA and YSLEER. The CDR3 sequence: CASSQDPATNYGYTF. CDR3 nucleotide sequence: TGCGCCAGCAGCCAAGATCCGGCGACAAACTATGGCTACACCTTC.

The table lists this clonotype with many counts. The chain recombines TRBV4-1 with TRBJ2-6; D not resolved. V lost 5 bases and J lost 0, with 20 bases in between. The CDR3 has 19 residues. Germline V gene lookup returns CDR1 MGHRA and CDR2 YSYEKL. The CDR3: CASSGRATEILSGANVLTF. The CDR3 coding sequence is TGCGCCAGCAGCGGACGGGCAACCGAGATCCTCTCTGGGGCCAACGTCCTGACTTTC.

The genes are TRBV30 and TRBJ2-1; no clear D. V was clipped by 0 bases and J by 8 bases, with 2 bases between them. Germline-derived CDR1 and CDR2 are GTSNPN and SVGIG (reference sequence). The CDR3 loop spans 10 amino acids. The CDR3 coding sequence is TGTGCCTGGAGTGTTGATGAGCAGTTCTTC. Protein: CAWSVDEQFF.

The rearrangement uses TRBV10-3 and TRBJ1-5, with D perhaps TRBD1 (5 bases). This CDR3 is 19 amino acids long. CDR1 is ENHRY and CDR2 is SYGVKD in the germline V gene. Trimming left V 0 bases short and J 0 bases short, with 18 bases between. The CDR3 DNA is TGTGCCATCAGTGAGTCGCTCGTGTTTGGGACCTATAGCAATCAGCCCCAGCATTTT. Its translation is CAISESLVFGTYSNQPQHF.

The table lists this clonotype with many counts. The V and J genes are TRBV28 and TRBJ2-7; 9 nucleotides match TRBD2. Trimming took 1 base from V and 1 from J; bases not matched to a gene: 5. The germline V gene encodes CDR1 MDHEN and CDR2 SYDVKM. The CDR3 loop spans 16 amino acids. CDR3 sequence reads: CASSLSTSGPSYEQYF. CDR3 bases: TGTGCCAGCAGTTTATCAACTAGCGGGCCATCCTACGAGCAGTACTTC.

The rearrangement uses TRBV19 and TRBJ2-4; tentatively, D is TRBD2 (5 bases). In germline, CDR1 is LNHDA, CDR2 SQIVND (reference sequence). This CDR3 has 13 residues. Trimming removed 1 base from V and 12 bases from J, with 13 bases in between. The CDR3 loop is CASSIGAGRGQYF. Here the CDR3 DNA reads TGTGCCAGTAGTATAGGGGCGGGTCGGGGTCAGTACTTC.

In this sample, this clonotype turned up many times. The V and J genes are TRBV7-9 and TRBJ2-7, with D maybe TRBD2 (6 bases). Trimming removed 4 bases at V and 6 bases at J, with 13 bases between. The germline gives CDR1 SEHNR, CDR2 FQNEAQ (reference sequence). This CDR3 spans 13 amino acids. CDR3 amino acids: CASSSAGSAEQYF. CDR3 nucleotide sequence: TGTGCCAGCAGCTCAGCGGGTAGCGCCGAGCAGTACTTC.

The chain couples TRBV7-6 to TRBJ1-5; no definite D call. CDR1 and CDR2 (germline): SGHVS, FNYEAQ. Trimming pared 5 bases from V and 2 bases from J, leaving 10 bases between. The CDR3 is 14 amino acids. DNA of the CDR3: TGTGCCAGCAGCCCGTCATTCGGCAATCAGCCCCAGCATTTT. Translated: CASSPSFGNQPQHF.

The V call is TRBV19, the J call TRBJ1-1; D is unclear. V lost 4 bases and J lost 2, with 14 bases in between. This CDR3 spans 15 amino acids. Per the germline V gene, CDR1 is LNHDA and CDR2 is SQIVND (reference sequence). CDR3 DNA: TGTGCCAGTAGTACAAACGGACGGGAAAACACTGAAGCTTTCTTT. Its protein is CASSTNGRENTEAFF.

This clonotype was detected only a few times. The J gene is TRBJ2-5, the V gene TRBV6-2 or TRBV6-3; TRBD2 might be the D (7 bases). With 5 bases removed from V and 4 bases from J, the gap between germline ends came to 14 bases. Germline assignment: CDR1 MNHEY and CDR2 SVGEGT. The CDR3 extends over 14 amino acids. CDR3 protein: CASSQGGVSETQYF. The CDR3 DNA follows: TGTGCCAGCAGTCAAGGGGGGGTCTCAGAGACCCAGTACTTC.

Turning to this clonotype: Given the absence of the conserved phenylalanine or tryptophan at the CDR3 end, a read error is likely. The chain recombines TRBV5-1 with TRBJ2-7; no reliable D call. Germline CDR1 is SGHRS and CDR2 is YFSETQ. The CDR3 consists of 15 residues. V dropped 4 bases and J dropped 3 bases, with 17 bases sitting between them. DNA of the CDR3: TGCGCCAGCAGCAGACCGGGTCTCGCCGGCTACGAGCAGTACCTC. Translated, it gives CASSRPGLAGYEQYL.

This clonotype was seen a few times. The genes are TRBV28 and TRBJ1-6; 10 bases fit TRBD1. Trimming cost V 0 bases and J 9 bases; bases outside gene matches: 11. The CDR3 runs 18 residues. Germline loops: CDR1 MDHEN, CDR2 SYDVKM. The CDR3 bases are TGTGCCAGCAGTTTATGGGGGTCGACAGGGGGCTCCGGTTCACCCCTCCACTTT. Amino acid sequence: CASSLWGSTGGSGSPLHF.

This clonotype was picked up many times. The rearrangement uses TRBV16 and TRBJ2-7, with TRBD2 as a possible D gene (6 bases). CDR1 is KGHSY and CDR2 is FQNENV in the germline V gene. V was pared by 5 bases and J by 5 bases, with 13 bases between. CDR3 size: 13 residues. The CDR3 DNA reads TGTGCCAGCAGCTACGCGGGGCTCGACGAGCAGTACTTC. Its translation: CASSYAGLDEQYF.